The source of this T cell receptor beta chain is a study of T cells in localized non-small cell lung cancer. Study-wide points: Greater T cell density in blood accompanied longer overall survival. Uninvolved adjacent lung had more T cell clonality than any other tissue, topping tumor.

A few counts support this clone. Its cognate antigen is unknown. Germline V CDR1 and CDR2: SGDLS, YYNGEE. There are 16 residues in the CDR3. V dropped 2 bases and J dropped 6; count of bases not matched to a gene: 8. Data came from immunoSEQ multiplex PCR; TCRdb stores just in-frame clones and leaves some out. The table includes some 55,000 clones, approximately 80% detected once. The rearrangement links TRBV9 to TRBJ2-1, with 10 bases matching TRBD1. This receptor was obtained from a female donor older than 55 with stage II squamous cell lung carcinoma. This specimen was peripheral blood, taken before any cancer treatment. The DNA of the CDR3 is TGTGCCAGCAGCGTCAGGTGGGACAGGGGACGCAATGAGCAGTTCTTC. This encodes CASSVRWDRGRNEQFF.